This entry lists 26 T cell receptor beta chains sequenced from one sample in a study of T cell clonality in common variable immunodeficiency (dated by TCRdb to between 2014 and 2017). What the authors observed across the whole study: CVID TCRbeta sequences were reported to have fewer deletions and N-nucleotide insertions and to lack highly modified clones with 13 or more V deletions.

The antigens of these receptors remain unknown. Libraries were built with the immunoSEQ multiplex PCR assay. The immuneACCESS repertoire file appears here via TCRdb, limited to in-frame rearrangements. These files lack a portion of the clones; in checked studies, under half of the deficit traces to unresolved V genes, and the cause of the others is not known. With about 32,000 clones recorded, this sample contains no clone counted only once. 5.4% of the sample belongs to the ten largest clones. Sequencing used peripheral blood mononuclear cells. Receptor source: a human donor with common variable immunodeficiency.

In this sample, this clone turned up many times. With the read ending 3 residues before the CDR3 end, the germline J gene is used to fill in that end. V usage is TRBV19 and J usage is TRBJ2-4, with D possibly being TRBD1 (5 bases). In germline, CDR1 is LNHDA, CDR2 SQIVND (reference sequence). The ends were cut back, 3 bases at V and 8 bases at J, with 11 bases in the middle. The CDR3 extends over 13 amino acids. The CDR3 protein is CASSISTDYIQYF. The covered CDR3 bases are TGTGCCAGTAGTATTTCGACAGATTACATT.

In its sample, this clone is medium-sized. The read comes to an end 3 residues before the CDR3 does, leaving the germline J gene to fill in the end. The V call is TRBV12-3 or TRBV12-4, the J call TRBJ1-2; 9 nucleotides line up with TRBD1. J was trimmed by 4 bases and V by 6 bases; bases with no gene match: 9. The length of the CDR3 is 15 residues. CDR3 in amino acids: CASRVARTGAYGYTF. The sequenced CDR3 bases are TGTGCCAGCAGAGTAGCACGGACAGGGGCCTATGGC.

In its sample, this clone was seen a few times. CDR3 DNA, as far as it was read: TGTGCCAGTAGTGCGCCTCCCGGGACAGGGAACGGC. It is translated as CASSAPPGTGNG. The CDR3, in full, reads CASSAPPGTGNGYTF. V is TRBV19 and J is TRBJ1-2, with 9 positions matching TRBD1. The DNA ends 3 residues before the CDR3 does, and the rest of the CDR3 is filled in from the germline J gene. The CDR3 is 15 residues long. CDR1 LNHDA and CDR2 SQIVND come from the germline V gene (reference sequence).

This clone was seen more than once but under ten times. The observed sequence ends 3 residues before the CDR3 terminus, with the missing tail filled in from the germline J gene. The chain couples TRBV18 to TRBJ2-7, with 7 bases lining up with TRBD1. Germline values: CDR1 KGHSH, CDR2 LQKENI. V lost 1 base, J lost 2 bases, and 5 bases stayed unmatched. The CDR3 has 15 amino acids. The CDR3 here is CASSPLEGAAYEQYF. The covered CDR3 bases are TGTGCCAGCTCACCACTTGAGGGGGCAGCCTACGAG.

The sequenced CDR3 bases are TGTGCCAGCAGCTTTAAGGGCTCCTACAATGAG. Protein sequence: CASSFKGSYNE. The whole CDR3 reads CASSFKGSYNEQFF. The chain has TRBV7-9 and TRBJ2-1; the D is unclear. The read stops 3 residues short of the end of the CDR3; the missing end is completed from the germline J gene. The germline V gene has CDR1 SEHNR and CDR2 FQNEAQ (reference sequence). The V gene lost 3 bases and the J gene lost 0 bases, with 6 bases spanning the gap. This CDR3 region has 14 residues.

This clone was observed a few times. The CDR3 goes on 3 residues after the read ends, and that part is filled in from the germline J gene. This chain joins TRBV7-2 and TRBJ1-5; tentative D call: TRBD1 (5 bases). V was pared by 0 bases and J by 4 bases, with 10 bases between. CDR1 SGHTA and CDR2 FQGNSA come from the germline V gene. This CDR3 is built from 15 residues. The CDR3 bases that were read are TGTGCCAGCAGCTTAGCAGGGGTGAAAAATCAGCCC. Translated: CASSLAGVKNQP. The CDR3, in full, reads CASSLAGVKNQPQHF.

This clone occurred a few times. The read halts 3 residues ahead of the CDR3 end, with the missing end drawn from the germline J gene. The chain uses TRBV6-2 or TRBV6-3 and TRBJ1-2; weak D call: TRBD1 (6 bases). Trimming left V 6 bases short and J 7 bases short, with 12 bases between. Per germline, CDR1 MNHEY and CDR2 SVGEGT. The CDR3 loop spans 12 amino acids. The CDR3: CASRLTGPGYTF. CDR3 bases read: TGTGCCAGCAGACTTACAGGGCCTGGC.

Turning to this clone: The read ends 3 residues early relative to the CDR3; the germline J gene fills the gap. The rearrangement uses TRBV7-9 and TRBJ2-7; no firm D call. The length of the CDR3 is 14 residues. V lost 3 bases and J 4 bases, leaving 13 bases between the germline ends. The V gene's germline CDR1 is SEHNR and CDR2 FQNEAQ (reference sequence). The CDR3 protein is CASSFPRSTYEQYF. Partial CDR3 DNA: TGTGCCAGCAGCTTCCCCAGGTCCACTTACGAG.

As regards this clone: The observed sequence ends 3 residues before the CDR3 terminus, with the missing tail filled in from the germline J gene. The chain is built from TRBV2 and TRBJ2-3; TRBD2 might be the D (7 bases). CDR3 length: 16 amino acids. Trimming took off 6 bases at V and 1 base at J, with 17 bases between the two ends. CDR1 and CDR2 from the germline V gene are SNHLY and FYNNEI. CDR3 bases read: TGTGCCAGCAGCGGGGAGGGGGGGGACCGCACAGATACG. It specifies CASSGEGGDRTDT. The CDR3 as a whole reads CASSGEGGDRTDTQYF.

In this sample, this clone turned up a few times. The read stops 3 residues short of the end of the CDR3; the missing end is completed from the germline J gene. The rearrangement links TRBV7-9 to TRBJ2-3; D not resolved. The CDR3 runs to 14 residues. V gave up 3 bases and J gave up 1 base, with 8 bases separating them. Germline V CDR1 and CDR2: SEHNR, FQNEAQ (reference sequence). The CDR3 here is CASSLSARTDTQYF. The CDR3 bases that were read are TGTGCCAGCAGCTTGTCAGCGCGCACAGATACG. Variable domain in full (rest from reference TRBV7-9 and TRBJ2-3): DTGVSQNPRHKITKRGQNVTFRCDPISEHNRLYWYRQTLGQGPEFLTYFQNEAQLEKSRLLSDRFSAERPKGSFSTLEIQRTEQGDSAMYLCASSLSARTDTQYFGPGTRLTVL.

Notes on this clone: The observed sequence ends 3 residues before the CDR3 terminus, with the missing tail filled in from the germline J gene. The chain links TRBV20-1 to TRBJ2-1, with D tentatively TRBD2 (5 bases). The CDR3 contains 14 residues. The V gene's germline CDR1 is DFQATT and CDR2 SNEGSKA (reference sequence). Trimming removed 2 bases from V and 6 bases from J, with 14 bases in between. The sequenced part of the CDR3 DNA is TGCAGTGCTAGACACTACGCGGGCGCCAATGAG. Its protein product is CSARHYAGANE. The entire CDR3 protein is CSARHYAGANEQFF.

This clone was seen more than once but under ten times. The missing CDR3 end, 3 residues past where the read stops, is filled in from the germline J gene. This chain joins TRBV11-3 and TRBJ1-1, with D maybe TRBD1 (6 bases). In germline, CDR1 is SGHNT, CDR2 YENEEA. This CDR3 region has 15 residues. V dropped 2 bases and J dropped 7 bases, with 17 bases sitting between them. The CDR3 protein is CASSLFQTGLGEAFF. The covered CDR3 bases are TGTGCCAGCAGCTTATTCCAAACAGGGTTGGGTGAA.

This clone was counted many times. With the read ending 3 residues before the CDR3 end, the germline J gene is used to fill in that end. This sequence joins TRBV30 and TRBJ1-5; 8 bases line up with TRBD1. Germline CDR1 and CDR2: GTSNPN and SVGIG (reference sequence). Trimming cost V 3 bases and J 1 base; bases outside gene matches: 5. This CDR3 comprises 15 residues. The sequenced part of the CDR3 DNA is TGTGCCTGGAGACAACCAGGGGGCAGCAATCAGCCC. This sequence encodes CAWRQPGGSNQP. The CDR3 reads in full as CAWRQPGGSNQPQHF.

With regard to this clone: The sequence runs out 3 residues before the end of the CDR3; the remainder is reconstructed from the germline J gene. The rearrangement uses TRBV2 and TRBJ1-6, with D possibly TRBD1 on 6 matching bases. In germline, CDR1 is SNHLY, CDR2 FYNNEI. Trimming shortened V by 7 bases and J by 10 bases, and 17 bases separated the two germline ends. The CDR3 runs 14 residues. The CDR3 bases that were read are TGTGCCAGCATGATGACAGGCCTGGGCTCACCC. Encoded protein: CASMMTGLGSP. The whole CDR3 protein reads CASMMTGLGSPLHF.

This clone is judged large. The read gets to within 3 residues of the CDR3 end, and the germline J gene fills in the rest. The rearrangement links TRBV15 to TRBJ1-4; 7 positions agree with TRBD1. With V trimmed by 4 bases and J by 7 bases, 12 bases remained unmatched. Germline CDR1 reads LNHNV; CDR2 reads YYDKDF (reference sequence). The CDR3 extends over 16 amino acids. CDR3 in amino acids: CATSMRESGGIEKLFF. The sequenced CDR3 bases are TGTGCCACCAGCATGAGGGAATCAGGGGGAATTGAAAAA. Drawing the rest from reference TRBV15 and TRBJ1-4, the complete variable domain is DAMVIQNPRYQVTQFGKPVTLSCSQTLNHNVMYWYQQKSSQAPKLLFHYYDKDFNNEADTPDNFQSRRPNTSFCFLDIRSPGLGDTAMYLCATSMRESGGIEKLFFGSGTQLSVL.

About this clone: The read terminates 3 residues before the CDR3 end, so the remaining end is supplied by the germline J gene. The J gene is TRBJ2-1, the V gene TRBV2, with TRBD2 identical over 9 bases. Germline V gives CDR1 SNHLY, CDR2 FYNNEI. V lost 4 bases to trimming and J lost 5 bases; unmatched junction nucleotides: 6. This CDR3 has 15 residues. CDR3 DNA (partial): TGTGCCAGCAGTGTAGGTAGCGGGGGAAACAATGAG. Its protein is CASSVGSGGNNE. The entire CDR3 protein reads CASSVGSGGNNEQFF.

In this sample, this clone turned up many times. The CDR3 end is not reached by the read, which stops 3 residues before it; the germline J gene fills it in. J is TRBJ2-5 and V is TRBV7-2; perhaps TRBD2 as D (5 bases). This CDR3 has 14 amino acids. Deletions cut 2 bases from V and 3 bases from J, with 10 bases between. Germline assignment: CDR1 SGHTA and CDR2 FQGNSA. The DNA read from the CDR3 is TGTGCCAGCAGCTTAAAGTCGGGGAAAGAGACC. Amino acid sequence: CASSLKSGKET. The whole CDR3 region reads CASSLKSGKETQYF.

This clone has at least ten counts. The CDR3 goes on 3 residues after the read ends, and that part is filled in from the germline J gene. This chain links TRBV18 with TRBJ2-7; no firm D call. This CDR3 is built from 11 residues. The germline V gene has CDR1 KGHSH and CDR2 LQKENI. The V and J ends lost 4 bases and 3 bases respectively, with 4 bases between them. CDR3 in amino acids: CASSQGYEQYF. Incomplete CDR3 DNA: TGTGCCAGCTCACAGGGCTACGAG.

At least ten counts were recorded for this clone. The read falls 3 residues short of the CDR3 end, and the missing part is taken from the germline J gene. V is TRBV6-1 and J is TRBJ2-1; tentative D call: TRBD2 (6 bases). V gave up 4 bases and J gave up 4 bases, with 17 bases separating them. CDR1 MNHNS and CDR2 SASEGT come from the germline V gene. The CDR3 runs 16 residues. CDR3 amino acids: CASSATVAAIYNEQFF. The sequenced CDR3 bases are TGTGCCAGCAGTGCCACGGTAGCGGCAATTTACAATGAG.

This clone was detected a few times. The read ends 3 residues before the CDR3 terminus; that terminus is restored from the germline J gene. The V and J genes are TRBV2 and TRBJ1-1; D uncertain. CDR1 and CDR2 from the germline V gene are SNHLY and FYNNEI. This CDR3 contains 15 residues. V was cut by 4 bases and J by 2 bases, with 14 bases left in between. The CDR3 reads CASSVQNLENTEAFF. CDR3 bases read: TGTGCCAGCAGTGTTCAGAACCTAGAAAACACTGAA.

This clone has only a few counts. Partial CDR3 DNA: TGTGCCAGCAGCCTCTGGGGTGCAGGGGGCATTCCCAATGAG. Amino acids: CASSLWGAGGIPNE. The CDR3, in full, reads CASSLWGAGGIPNEQFF. The rearrangement uses TRBV7-3 and TRBJ2-1, with 8 nucleotides matching TRBD1. The read ends 3 residues before the CDR3 terminus; that terminus is restored from the germline J gene. The CDR3 length is 17 residues. Germline-derived CDR1 and CDR2 are SGHTA and FQGTGA. With 5 bases clipped from V and 6 bases from J, the junction kept 15 bases outside the gene matches.

As for this clone: The read terminates 3 residues before the CDR3 end, so the remaining end is supplied by the germline J gene. This chain links TRBV18 with TRBJ1-6; 8 bases line up with TRBD1. With V trimmed by 4 bases and J by 5 bases, 4 bases remained unmatched. Looked up from germline, CDR1 is KGHSH and CDR2 is LQKENI. The CDR3 has 15 amino acids. Incomplete CDR3 DNA: TGTGCCAGCTCACTCGGACAGGGTAATAATTCACCC. It codes for CASSLGQGNNSP. The whole CDR3 region reads CASSLGQGNNSPLHF.

Details on this clone: The read halts 3 residues ahead of the CDR3 end, with the missing end drawn from the germline J gene. The chain links TRBV5-6 to TRBJ1-1; D is unresolved. The CDR3 consists of 14 residues. Germline values: CDR1 SGHDT, CDR2 YYEEEE. V was trimmed by 1 base and J by 6 bases, leaving 13 bases between them. This CDR3 reads CASSLISARAEAFF. CDR3 DNA (partial): TGTGCCAGCAGCTTGATCTCCGCACGGGCTGAA.

Notes on this clone: The sequence runs out 3 residues before the end of the CDR3; the remainder is reconstructed from the germline J gene. The rearrangement joins TRBV19 to TRBJ1-2; TRBD1 might be the D (5 bases). The germline CDR1 and CDR2 sequences are LNHDA and SQIVND (reference sequence). CDR3 length: 13 amino acids. V lost 5 bases to trimming and J lost 4 bases, with 11 bases between them. CDR3 sequence reads: CASSHQGGYGYTF. Partial CDR3 DNA: TGTGCCAGTAGTCATCAGGGAGGCTATGGC.

This clone was seen only a few times. The read ends 3 residues shy of where the CDR3 ends; the end is completed using the germline J gene. V and J are TRBV7-2 and TRBJ2-1; a possible D gene is TRBD2 (6 bases). CDR1 is SGHTA, CDR2 FQGNSA, per germline. V was pared by 6 bases and J by 6 bases, with 12 bases between. The CDR3 has 13 amino acids. CDR3 DNA, as far as it was read: TGTGCCAGCAGGTTCGGGGGTGGCAATGAG. Protein product: CASRFGGGNE. The whole CDR3 sequence is CASRFGGGNEQFF.

This clone was observed a handful of times. The CDR3 loop reads CASSPGQTNTEAFF. CDR3 DNA, as far as it was read: TGTGCCAGCTCACCGGGACAGACAAACACTGAA. This chain uses TRBV18 with TRBJ1-1; 7 positions agree with TRBD1. Read data end 3 residues before the CDR3 end; the end is taken from the germline J gene. CDR3 length equals 14 residues. V gave up 3 bases and J gave up 2 bases; unmatched junction bases: 3. Germline assignment: CDR1 KGHSH and CDR2 LQKENI.